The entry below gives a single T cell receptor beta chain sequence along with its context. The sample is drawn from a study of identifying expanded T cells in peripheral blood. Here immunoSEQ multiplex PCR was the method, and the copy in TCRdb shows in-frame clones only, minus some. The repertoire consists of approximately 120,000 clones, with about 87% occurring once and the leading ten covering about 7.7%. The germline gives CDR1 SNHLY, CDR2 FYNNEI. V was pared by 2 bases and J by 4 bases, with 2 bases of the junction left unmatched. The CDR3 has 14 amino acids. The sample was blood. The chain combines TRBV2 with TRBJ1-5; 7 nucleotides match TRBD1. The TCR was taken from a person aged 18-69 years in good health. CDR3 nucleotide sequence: TGTGCCAGCAGTGAAAGGGACAGTAATCAGCCCCAGCATTTT. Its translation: CASSERDSNQPQHF.